Below, one TCR beta chain is given with its context. The germline V and J ends were trimmed by 0 bases and 13 bases, with 13 bases remaining between them. The CDR3 is made up of 13 amino acids. The germline CDR1 and CDR2 sequences are SGHVS and FQNEAQ. Per the original data handling: It was from reference gene primer amplification that nucleated cell counts were estimated. The data were produced by immunoSEQ multiplex PCR, yet TCRdb's version contains in-frame clones alone and is incomplete. The V and J calls and clone size were taken over from that table, and D and trimming were inferred from the DNA. The sample has about 130,000 clones; around nine tenths are singletons. This specimen belongs to a study of blood T cell repertoires in COVID-19. Study in general: Sites across the United States, Italy and Spain contributed samples from acute and convalescent COVID-19. T cells, B-cell-depleted T cells, or PBMCs provided the cDNA or gDNA that served as material.

Followed over time, Seattle patients had been enrolled while infection was active. This TCR was recovered from a man in his fifties or sixties with COVID-19, enrolled during active disease. This chain links TRBV7-8 with TRBJ2-1; maybe TRBD2 (5 bases). Sequencing was performed on peripheral blood. The CDR3 here is CASSLALTRPQFF. The DNA of the CDR3 is TGTGCCAGCAGCTTAGCGCTTACTAGGCCCCAGTTCTTC.